This entry concerns a single T cell receptor beta chain. These data come from a study of blood T cell repertoires in COVID-19. Overall study context: T cells, B-cell-depleted T cells, or PBMCs supplied cDNA or gDNA.

Deletions cut 1 base from V and 7 bases from J, with 7 bases between. The CDR3 runs to 12 residues. The V gene's germline CDR1 is LGHDT and CDR2 YNNKEL (reference sequence). Sequenced by immunoSEQ multiplex PCR; TCRdb stores in-frame clones only, minus some. The sample lists about 170,000 clones, around 82% occurring once. The material sequenced was peripheral blood. The chain is built from TRBV3-1 (or the pseudogene TRBV3-2) and TRBJ1-2; D ambiguous. This TCR was recovered from a woman of 80 years or more with active or convalescent COVID-19. CDR3 sequence: CASSQGRGGYTF. The CDR3 DNA is TGTGCCAGCAGCCAAGGACGCGGTGGCTACACCTTC.